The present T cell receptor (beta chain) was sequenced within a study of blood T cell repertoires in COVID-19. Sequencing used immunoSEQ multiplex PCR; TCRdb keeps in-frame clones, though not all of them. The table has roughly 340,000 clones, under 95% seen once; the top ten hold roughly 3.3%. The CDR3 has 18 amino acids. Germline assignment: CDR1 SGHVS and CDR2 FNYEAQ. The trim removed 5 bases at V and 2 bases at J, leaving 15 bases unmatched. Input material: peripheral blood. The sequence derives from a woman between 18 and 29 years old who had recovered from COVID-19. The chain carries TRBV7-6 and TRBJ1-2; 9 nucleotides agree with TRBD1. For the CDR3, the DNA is TGTGCCAGCAGCCCCCCCGCTTGGGTGACAGGGGGGAACTATGGCTACACCTTC. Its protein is CASSPPAWVTGGNYGYTF.